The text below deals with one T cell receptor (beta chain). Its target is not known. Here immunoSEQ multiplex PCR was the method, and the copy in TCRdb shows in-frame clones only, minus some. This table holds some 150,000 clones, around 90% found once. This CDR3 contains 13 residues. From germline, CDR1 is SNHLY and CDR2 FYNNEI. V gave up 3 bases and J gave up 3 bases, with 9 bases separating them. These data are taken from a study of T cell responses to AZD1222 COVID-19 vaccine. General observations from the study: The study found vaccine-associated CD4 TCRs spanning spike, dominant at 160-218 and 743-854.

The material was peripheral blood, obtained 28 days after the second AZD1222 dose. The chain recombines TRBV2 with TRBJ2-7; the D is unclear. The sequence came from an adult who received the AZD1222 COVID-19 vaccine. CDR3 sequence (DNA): TGTGCCAGCAGTGAGCCCCCAGGCTACGAGCAGTACTTC. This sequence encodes CASSEPPGYEQYF.